The next 2 T cell receptor beta chains were all read from a single sample in a study of glioma-infiltrating T cells after dendritic cell vaccination. Some clones are missing from TCRdb's copy, which holds only in-frame ones; the method was immunoSEQ multiplex PCR. Found here are approximately 82,000 clones, 80% to 90% of them singletons; the top ten hold about 3%. The sample here was blood, taken before dendritic cell vaccination. The receptors were gathered from a human donor with glioblastoma.

The rearrangement links TRBV7-2 to TRBJ2-1, with 7 bases matching TRBD2. This CDR3 is built from 12 residues. CDR1 SGHTA and CDR2 FQGNSA come from the germline V gene. The junction had 5 bases not matched to a gene; V was cut back by 5 bases and J by 10 bases. The CDR3 DNA sequence: TGTGCCAGCAGCGCCTATAGCGGGGAGCAGTTCTTC. Encoded protein: CASSAYSGEQFF.

This chain links TRBV4-1 with TRBJ1-1; D is uncertain. CDR3 length equals 13 residues. V dropped 0 bases and J dropped 3 bases, with 5 bases sitting between them. Germline V CDR1 and CDR2: MGHRA, YSYEKL. The DNA of the CDR3 is TGCGCCAGCAGCCAAGAAATCTACACTGAAGCTTTCTTT. It translates to CASSQEIYTEAFF.